The 20 T cell receptor beta chains reported below all come from one sample, sequenced in a study of blood T cell repertoires in COVID-19. Assay: immunoSEQ multiplex PCR; the TCRdb copy retains only in-frame clones and omits some. Here the sample spans about 200,000 clones, 75% to 90% being singletons. Sequenced material: peripheral blood. The receptors here all came from a human donor in a cohort sampled during active COVID-19.

The V gene is TRBV24-1, the J gene TRBJ1-2; D not resolved. V lost 1 base, J lost 6 bases, and 2 bases lay in between. This CDR3 contains 11 residues. Germline V gene data show CDR1 as KGHDR and CDR2 as SFDVKD. The CDR3, as DNA: TGTGCCACCAGTGATTTCAATGGCTACACCTTC. Translation gives CATSDFNGYTF.

This clone was counted only a few times. This sequence joins TRBV13 and TRBJ2-7; tentatively, D is TRBD2 (5 bases). From germline, CDR1 is PRHDT and CDR2 FYEKMQ (reference sequence). The V end was cut by 2 bases, the J end by 0 bases, with 14 bases between. The CDR3 consists of 16 residues. The CDR3 coding sequence is TGTGCCAGCAGCTTAAATCGGGAAAGCACCTCCTACGAGCAGTACTTC. Translated: CASSLNRESTSYEQYF. The whole variable domain, remainder taken from reference TRBV13 and TRBJ2-7, is AAGVIQSPRHLIKEKRETATLKCYPIPRHDTVYWYQQGPGQDPQFLISFYEKMQSDKGSIPDRFSAQQFSDYHSELNMSSLELGDSALYFCASSLNRESTSYEQYFGPGTRLTVT.

This clone was picked up one time. This sequence joins TRBV27 and TRBJ2-5, with a tentative D call TRBD1 (6 bases). V gave up 6 bases and J gave up 5 bases, with 16 bases separating them. The length of the CDR3 is 14 residues. CDR1 and CDR2 from the germline V gene are MNHEY and SMNVEV (reference sequence). The CDR3 protein is CASRGTLAQETQYF. The CDR3 DNA sequence: TGTGCCAGCAGAGGGACACTCGCTCAGGAGACCCAGTACTTC.

A single count supports this clone. The genes are TRBV5-1 and TRBJ1-2, with a possible D match to TRBD1 (6 bases). The germline CDR1 and CDR2 sequences are SGHRS and YFSETQ. The CDR3 runs 15 residues. With 4 bases removed from V and 4 bases from J, the gap between germline ends came to 17 bases. The CDR3 here is CASSLGQTAGYGYTF. The CDR3, as DNA: TGCGCCAGCAGCCTCGGACAGACCGCGGGCTATGGCTACACCTTC.

V is TRBV28 and J is TRBJ2-1; 12 bases align to TRBD2. This CDR3 is 15 amino acids long. Looked up from germline, CDR1 is MDHEN and CDR2 is SYDVKM. V trimming: 4 bases; J trimming: 6 bases; junction bases outside the gene matches: 4. The CDR3 DNA follows: TGTGCCAGCAGTTCTAGCGGGAGGGCGGTCAATGAGCAGTTCTTC. It encodes CASSSSGRAVNEQFF.

The rearrangement links TRBV2 to TRBJ1-1, with a possible D match to TRBD1 (5 bases). This CDR3 contains 14 residues. Per germline, CDR1 SNHLY and CDR2 FYNNEI. Trimming shortened V by 7 bases and J by 4 bases, and 16 bases separated the two germline ends. The CDR3 region has the DNA TGTGCCAGCAAGCGAACGGGGCGGGGCACTGAAGCTTTCTTT. Translation gives CASKRTGRGTEAFF.

The J gene is TRBJ2-7, the V gene TRBV7-9; possibly TRBD1 for D (5 bases). Germline CDR1 is SEHNR and CDR2 is FQNEAQ (reference sequence). The V end lost 0 bases, the J end lost 5 bases, and 14 bases lay between the germline ends. The CDR3 has 15 amino acids. For the CDR3, the DNA is TGTGCCAGCAGCTTAGCCTTAGGGGTTGGCCACGAGCAGTACTTC. It yields the protein CASSLALGVGHEQYF. The entire variable domain, with the rest obtained from reference TRBV7-9 and TRBJ2-7, is as follows: DTGVSQNPRHKITKRGQNVTFRCDPISEHNRLYWYRQTLGQGPEFLTYFQNEAQLEKSRLLSDRFSAERPKGSFSTLEIQRTEQGDSAMYLCASSLALGVGHEQYFGPGTRLTVT.

The chain couples TRBV13 to TRBJ2-7; D may be TRBD1 (5 bases). The CDR3 covers 15 residues. The germline gives CDR1 PRHDT, CDR2 FYEKMQ (reference sequence). V was shortened by 5 bases and J by 2 bases, with 16 bases between the two germline ends. DNA for the CDR3: TGTGCCAGCAGCCCCCAGGGCGGCCGTACCTACGAGCAGTACTTC. Protein: CASSPQGGRTYEQYF.

The rearrangement uses TRBV9 and TRBJ2-7; 9 bases align to TRBD2. This CDR3 has 14 amino acids. J was trimmed by 2 bases and V by 3 bases; bases with no gene match: 3. CDR1 is SGDLS and CDR2 is YYNGEE in the germline V gene. The CDR3 sequence: CASSAAGGAYEQYF. As DNA, the CDR3 is TGTGCCAGCAGCGCTGCGGGAGGGGCCTACGAGCAGTACTTC.

This sequence joins TRBV4-3 and TRBJ1-2; 9 bases map to TRBD1. CDR1 and CDR2 (germline): LGHNA, YSLEER. J gave up 3 bases and V 4 bases, and 12 bases lay outside the gene matches. The CDR3 runs 17 residues. The CDR3 loop reads CASSLRQGGTFDYGYTF. The CDR3 nucleotides are TGCGCCAGCAGCCTGAGACAGGGGGGAACTTTTGACTATGGCTACACCTTC.

This clone was seen just once. The chain uses TRBV28 and TRBJ2-7; TRBD2 matches at 12 bases. Germline CDR1 and CDR2: MDHEN and SYDVKM. V was clipped by 6 bases and J by 1 base; unmatched bases: 7. The CDR3 is made up of 16 amino acids. CDR3 sequence: CASSPLGLAGSYEQYF. DNA for the CDR3: TGTGCCAGCAGCCCCCTCGGACTAGCGGGATCCTACGAGCAGTACTTC.

The chain joins TRBV28 to TRBJ2-7; D uncertain. This CDR3 comprises 14 residues. CDR1 is MDHEN and CDR2 is SYDVKM in the germline V gene. V was shortened by 3 bases and J by 3 bases, with 12 bases between the two germline ends. CDR3 sequence (DNA): TGTGCCAGCAGTTTGCGGCCGGCCCACTACGAGCAGTACTTC. This translates into CASSLRPAHYEQYF.

This clone was seen more than once but under ten times. At the DNA level, this CDR3 is encoded by other sequences in the same sample as well. V is TRBV9 and J is TRBJ2-1; D remains ambiguous. V gave up 4 bases and J gave up 5 bases, with 13 bases separating them. The CDR3 sequence is 14 residues long. Germline loops: CDR1 SGDLS, CDR2 YYNGEE. Here the CDR3 DNA reads TGTGCCAGCAGCCCCATTCGAGGAAACAATGAGCAGTTCTTC. Its translation: CASSPIRGNNEQFF.

J is TRBJ2-5 and V is TRBV6-5; 8 positions match TRBD1. The CDR3 is 14 residues long. Germline V gene lookup returns CDR1 MNHEY and CDR2 SVGAGI. With V trimmed by 5 bases and J by 4 bases, 6 bases remained unmatched. For the CDR3, the DNA is TGTGCCAGCAGTCCCAGACAGGGGAGAGAGACCCAGTACTTC. This translates into CASSPRQGRETQYF.

This clone was detected only once. The chain joins TRBV6-1 to TRBJ1-3; 8 positions match TRBD1. CDR3 length equals 15 residues. V was clipped by 2 bases and J by 4 bases; unmatched bases: 4. Per the germline V gene, CDR1 is MNHNS and CDR2 is SASEGT. The CDR3 sequence is CASSEQGARGNTIYF. The CDR3 DNA follows: TGTGCCAGCAGTGAACAGGGGGCGCGCGGAAACACCATATATTTT.

This chain's CDR3 is CASSLPDSGELEQYF. The DNA for the CDR3 is TGTGCCAGCAGTTTGCCGGACAGCGGTGAATTGGAGCAGTACTTC. This chain links TRBV28 with TRBJ2-7, with TRBD1 as a possible D gene (6 bases). Germline CDR1 and CDR2: MDHEN and SYDVKM. The CDR3 is 15 amino acids. Trimming removed 3 bases at V and 7 bases at J, with 19 bases between.

This rearrangement joins TRBV9 to TRBJ2-2, with 9 positions matching TRBD2. This CDR3 spans 16 amino acids. J gave up 1 base and V 4 bases, and 5 bases lay outside the gene matches. Germline lookup yields CDR1 SGDLS and CDR2 YYNGEE. The CDR3 sequence: CASSPTLAGNTGELFF. The DNA of the CDR3 is TGTGCCAGCAGCCCCACACTAGCGGGGAACACCGGGGAGCTGTTTTTT. Variable domain in full (rest from reference TRBV9 and TRBJ2-2): DSGVTQTPKHLITATGQRVTLRCSPRSGDLSVYWYQQSLDQGLQFLIQYYNGEERAKGNILERFSAQQFPDLHSELNLSSLELGDSALYFCASSPTLAGNTGELFFGEGSRLTVL.

This clone was recorded once. The V gene is TRBV15, the J gene TRBJ1-2, with 9 nucleotides matching TRBD1. The CDR3 extends over 15 amino acids. After removal of 3 bases from V and 4 bases from J, the junction contained 6 bases not matched to a gene. CDR1 and CDR2 (germline): LNHNV, YYDKDF (reference sequence). CDR3 sequence: CATSRDRGGSYGYTF. For the CDR3, the DNA is TGTGCCACCAGCAGGGACAGGGGCGGGTCCTATGGCTACACCTTC.

The chain has TRBV3-1 (or the pseudogene TRBV3-2) and TRBJ2-7; the D is unclear. Per the germline V gene, CDR1 is LGHDT and CDR2 is YNNKEL (reference sequence). The ends were cut back, 0 bases at V and 6 bases at J, with 3 bases in the middle. The CDR3 totals 11 residues. The CDR3 DNA follows: TGTGCCAGCAGCCAAGACGGCGAGCAGTACTTC. This translates into CASSQDGEQYF.

The J gene is TRBJ2-5, the V gene TRBV27; tentative D call: TRBD1 (6 bases). This CDR3 is built from 13 residues. V gave up 10 bases and J gave up 5 bases, with 17 bases separating them. CDR1 MNHEY and CDR2 SMNVEV come from the germline V gene (reference sequence). CDR3 protein: CATRVQGDETQYF. CDR3 DNA sequence: TGTGCCACCAGAGTACAGGGTGATGAGACCCAGTACTTC.